This TCR beta chain was obtained from a study of graft-versus-host responses after intestinal transplantation. As for the study in general: The recipients all started with anti-thymocyte globulin induction and then took tacrolimus and steroids for about 3 years. Whole-study findings and limits: The authors found GvH clones in recipient marrow, some appearing first in ileum or blood. When patients had graft-donor T cell macrochimerism, their allografts held high graft-versus-host to host-versus-graft clonal ratios.

Comment on this clone: What it binds is not known.

Clones were sequenced by immunoSEQ multiplex PCR, and TCRdb holds only the in-frame ones, with some missing. The sample yields roughly 16,000 clones, around 83% seen once. Graft samples were processed, releasing intraepithelial and lamina propria lymphocytes. The specimen was ileum tissue, collected around 580 days after intestinal transplantation. The receptor's source is a human patient who received an intestinal transplant, so some T cells may come from the graft donor.

The CDR3 region is CSALGSPSTGNTIYF. CDR3 in DNA: TGCAGCGCCCTCGGGTCGCCTTCTACTGGAAACACCATATATTTT. The chain joins TRBV29-1 to TRBJ1-3, with D uncertain. V dropped 7 bases and J dropped 2 bases, with 18 bases sitting between them. CDR3 length equals 15 residues. Germline V gene sequence: CDR1 SQVTM, CDR2 ANQGSEA.